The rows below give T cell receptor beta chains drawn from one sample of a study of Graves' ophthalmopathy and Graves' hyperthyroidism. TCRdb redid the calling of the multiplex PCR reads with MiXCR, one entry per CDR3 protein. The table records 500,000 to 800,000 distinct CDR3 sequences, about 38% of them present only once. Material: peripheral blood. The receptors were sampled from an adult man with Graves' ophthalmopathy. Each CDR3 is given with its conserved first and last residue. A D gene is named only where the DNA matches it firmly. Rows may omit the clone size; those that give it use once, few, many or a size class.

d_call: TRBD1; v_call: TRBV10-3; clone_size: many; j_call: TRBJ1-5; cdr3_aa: CAISDTDRGYNQPQHF; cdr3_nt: TGTGCCATCAGCGATACGGACAGGGGATACAATCAGCCCCAGCATTTT
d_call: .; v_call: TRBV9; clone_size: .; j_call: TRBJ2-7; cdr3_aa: CASSPPLKGYEQYF; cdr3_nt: TGTGCCAGCTCACCACCGCTCAAAGGCTACGAGCAGTACTTC
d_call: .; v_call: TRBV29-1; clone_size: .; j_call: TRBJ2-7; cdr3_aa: CSVADYPETYEQYF; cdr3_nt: TGCAGCGTTGCGGACTACCCAGAAACCTACGAGCAGTACTTC
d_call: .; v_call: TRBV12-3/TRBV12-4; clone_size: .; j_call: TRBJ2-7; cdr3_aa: CASSKARHLYYEQYF; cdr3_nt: TGTGCCAGCAGTAAGGCCCGACATCTATACTACGAGCAGTACTTC
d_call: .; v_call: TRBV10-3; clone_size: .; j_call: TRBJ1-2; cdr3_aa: CAIRPEREAGYGYTF; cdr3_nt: TGTGCCATCAGACCCGAGAGGGAGGCTGGCTATGGCTACACCTTC
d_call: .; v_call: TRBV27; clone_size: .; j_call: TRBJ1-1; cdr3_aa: CASSFSIDTEAFF; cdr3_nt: TGTGCCAGCAGTTTCAGTATCGACACTGAAGCTTTCTTT
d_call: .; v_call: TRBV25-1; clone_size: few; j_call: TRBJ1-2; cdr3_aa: CASSEWGNYGYTF; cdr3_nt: TGTGCCAGCAGTGAATGGGGAAACTATGGCTACACCTTC
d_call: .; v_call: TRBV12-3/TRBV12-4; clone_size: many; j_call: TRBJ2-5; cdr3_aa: CASSLVRKETQYF; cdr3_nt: TGTGCCAGCAGTTTAGTCAGAAAAGAGACCCAGTACTTC
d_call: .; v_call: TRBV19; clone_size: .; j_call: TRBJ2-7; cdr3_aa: CASSIWLSVGVTTYEQYF; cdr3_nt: TGTGCCAGTAGTATTTGGTTATCGGTTGGGGTGACTACCTACGAGCAGTACTTC
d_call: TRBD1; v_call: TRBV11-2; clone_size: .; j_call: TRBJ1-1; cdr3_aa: CASSRGTGGVGTEAFF; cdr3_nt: TGTGCCAGCAGCCGCGGGACAGGGGGTGTGGGAACTGAAGCTTTCTTT
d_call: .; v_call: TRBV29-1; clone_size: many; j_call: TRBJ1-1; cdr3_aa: CSDWGRENKNTEAFF; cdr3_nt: TGCAGCGATTGGGGAAGGGAGAACAAGAACACTGAAGCTTTCTTT
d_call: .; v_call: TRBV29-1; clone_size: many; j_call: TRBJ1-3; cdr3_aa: CSVVGGKGSGNTIYF; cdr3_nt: TGCAGCGTTGTGGGGGGGAAAGGCTCTGGAAACACCATATATTTT
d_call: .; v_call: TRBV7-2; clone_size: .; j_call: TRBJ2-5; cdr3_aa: CASSPNTQETQYF; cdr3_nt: TGTGCCAGCAGTCCGAACACCCAAGAGACCCAGTACTTC
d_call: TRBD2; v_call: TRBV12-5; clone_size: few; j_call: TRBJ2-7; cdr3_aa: CASGLVLTSGGSYEQYF; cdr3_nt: TGTGCTAGTGGTTTGGTCCTTACTAGCGGGGGATCCTACGAGCAGTACTTC
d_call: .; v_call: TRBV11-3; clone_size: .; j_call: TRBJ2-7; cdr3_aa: CASSPREQYF; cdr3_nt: TGTGCCAGCAGCCCGAGAGAGCAGTACTTC
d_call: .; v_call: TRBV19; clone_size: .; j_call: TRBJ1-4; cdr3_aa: CASSASGITNEKLFF; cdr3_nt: TGTGCCAGCTCGGCTAGCGGGATAACTAATGAAAAACTGTTTTTT
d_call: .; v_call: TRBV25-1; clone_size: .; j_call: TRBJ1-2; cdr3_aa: CASVLDPNYGYTF; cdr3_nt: TGTGCCAGCGTCCTCGATCCTAACTATGGCTACACCTTC
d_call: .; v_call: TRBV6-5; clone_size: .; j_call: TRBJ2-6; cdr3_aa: CASSPPGVSGANVLTF; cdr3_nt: TGTGCCAGCAGTCCCCCAGGGGTCTCTGGGGCCAACGTCCTGACTTTC
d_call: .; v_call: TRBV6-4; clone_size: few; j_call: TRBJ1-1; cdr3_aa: CASSEQTGTEAFF; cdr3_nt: TGTGCCAGCAGCGAACAGACAGGCACTGAAGCTTTCTTT
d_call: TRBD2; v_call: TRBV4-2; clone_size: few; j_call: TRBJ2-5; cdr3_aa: CASSQGGHSGRVRETQYF; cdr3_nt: TGTGCCAGCAGCCAGGGAGGCCATAGCGGGAGGGTTCGAGAGACCCAGTACTTC
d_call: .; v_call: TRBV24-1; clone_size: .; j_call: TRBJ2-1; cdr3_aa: CATSNPPGVEQFF; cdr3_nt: TGTGCCACCAGCAACCCCCCGGGGGTTGAGCAGTTCTTC
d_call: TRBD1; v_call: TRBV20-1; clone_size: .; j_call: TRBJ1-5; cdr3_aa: CSASLGDRGRLNQPQHF; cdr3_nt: TGCAGTGCTAGCCTGGGAGACAGGGGGCGACTCAATCAGCCCCAGCATTTT
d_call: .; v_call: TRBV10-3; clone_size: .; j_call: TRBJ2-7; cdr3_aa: CAISESLRDRTYEQYF; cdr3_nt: TGTGCCATCAGTGAGAGTTTGCGGGACCGCACCTACGAGCAGTACTTC
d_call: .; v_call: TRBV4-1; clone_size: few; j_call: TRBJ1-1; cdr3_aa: CASATPMGTEAFF; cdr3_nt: TGCGCCAGCGCGACCCCCATGGGGACTGAAGCTTTCTTT
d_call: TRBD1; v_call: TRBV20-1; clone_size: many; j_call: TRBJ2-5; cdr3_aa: CSVTGDPVQETQYF; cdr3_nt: TGCAGTGTTACAGGGGACCCCGTGCAAGAGACCCAGTACTTC
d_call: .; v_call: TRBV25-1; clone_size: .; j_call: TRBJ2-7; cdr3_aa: CASTPGSFYEQYF; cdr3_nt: TGTGCCAGCACCCCGGGCAGTTTCTACGAGCAGTACTTC
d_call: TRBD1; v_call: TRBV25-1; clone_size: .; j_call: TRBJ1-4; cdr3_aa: CASSEYQGAGTVHEKLFF; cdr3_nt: TGTGCCAGCAGTGAATACCAGGGGGCAGGGACGGTTCATGAAAAACTGTTTTTT
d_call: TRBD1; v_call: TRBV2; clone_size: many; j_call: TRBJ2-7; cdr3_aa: CASRDPTGADYEQYF; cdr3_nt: TGTGCCAGCAGGGACCCGACAGGGGCAGACTACGAGCAGTACTTC
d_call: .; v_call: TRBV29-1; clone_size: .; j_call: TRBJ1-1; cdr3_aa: CSLGQMNTEAFF; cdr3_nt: TGCAGCTTAGGACAGATGAACACTGAAGCTTTCTTT
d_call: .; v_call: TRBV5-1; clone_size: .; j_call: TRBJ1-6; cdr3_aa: CASSDRIGYNSPLYF; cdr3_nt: TGTGCCAGCAGCGACCGCATTGGCTATAATTCACCCCTCTACTTT
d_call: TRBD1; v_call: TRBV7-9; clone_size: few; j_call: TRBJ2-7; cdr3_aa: CASSTPDRASYEQYF; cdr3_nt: TGTGCCAGCAGTACTCCCGACAGGGCCTCCTACGAGCAGTACTTC
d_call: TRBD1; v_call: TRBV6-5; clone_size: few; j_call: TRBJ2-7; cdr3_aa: CASRSGTGITYEQYF; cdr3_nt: TGTGCCAGCAGATCCGGGACAGGAATAACCTACGAGCAGTACTTC
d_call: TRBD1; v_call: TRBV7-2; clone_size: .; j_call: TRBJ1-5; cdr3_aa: CASSGKQGAYEHF; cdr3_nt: TGTGCCAGCAGCGGAAAACAGGGGGCGTACGAGCATTTT
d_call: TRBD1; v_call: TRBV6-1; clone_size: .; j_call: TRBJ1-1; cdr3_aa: CASNPRKGQEEAFF; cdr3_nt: TGTGCCAGCAATCCCAGAAAGGGACAGGAAGAAGCTTTCTTT
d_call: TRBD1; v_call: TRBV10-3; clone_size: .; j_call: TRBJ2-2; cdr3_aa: CASSEQGTPNTGELFF; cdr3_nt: TGTGCCAGCAGTGAACAGGGGACACCGAACACCGGGGAGCTGTTTTTT
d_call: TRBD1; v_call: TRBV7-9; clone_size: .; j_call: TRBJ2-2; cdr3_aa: CASSLTQGHTGELFF; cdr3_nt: TGTGCCAGCAGTCTTACACAGGGGCACACCGGGGAGCTGTTTTTT
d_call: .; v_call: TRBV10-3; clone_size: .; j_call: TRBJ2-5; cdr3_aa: CAMDRTKETQYF; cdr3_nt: TGTGCCATGGACAGGACTAAAGAGACCCAGTACTTC
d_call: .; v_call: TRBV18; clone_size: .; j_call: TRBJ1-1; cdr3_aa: CASSRGAGDNTEAFF; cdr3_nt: TGTGCCAGCTCACGAGGGGCAGGGGACAACACTGAAGCTTTCTTT
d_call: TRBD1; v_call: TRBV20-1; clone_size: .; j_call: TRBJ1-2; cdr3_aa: CSVSTGDNYGYTF; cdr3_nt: TGCAGTGTTTCGACAGGGGATAACTATGGATACACCTTC
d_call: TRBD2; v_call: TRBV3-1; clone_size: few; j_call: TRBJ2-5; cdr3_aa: CASSQEIAGDETQYF; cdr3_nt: TGTGCCAGCAGCCAAGAAATAGCGGGGGATGAGACCCAGTACTTC
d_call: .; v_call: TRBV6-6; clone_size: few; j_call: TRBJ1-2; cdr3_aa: CASNFGQPINYGYTF; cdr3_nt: TGTGCCAGCAACTTCGGACAGCCAATTAACTATGGCTACACCTTC
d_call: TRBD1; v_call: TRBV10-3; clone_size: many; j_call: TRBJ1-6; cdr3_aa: CAISPGGGLNSPLHF; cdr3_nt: TGTGCCATCAGCCCAGGGGGCGGATTGAATTCACCCCTCCACTTT
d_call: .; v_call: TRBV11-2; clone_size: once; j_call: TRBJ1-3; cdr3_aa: CASSLAAGAGNTIYF; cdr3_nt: TGTGCCAGCAGCTTAGCGGCAGGGGCTGGAAACACCATATATTTT
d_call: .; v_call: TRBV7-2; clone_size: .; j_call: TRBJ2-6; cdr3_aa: CASSPGPRANVLTF; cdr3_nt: TGTGCCAGCAGCCCTGGGCCTAGGGCCAACGTCCTGACTTTC
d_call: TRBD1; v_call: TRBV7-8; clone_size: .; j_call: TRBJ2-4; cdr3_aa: CASSLGGQTNIQYF; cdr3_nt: TGTGCCAGCAGCTTAGGGGGACAGACGAACATTCAGTACTTC
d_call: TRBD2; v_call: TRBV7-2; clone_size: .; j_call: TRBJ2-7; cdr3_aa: CASSPTSGVPPTEQYF; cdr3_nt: TGCGCCAGCAGCCCGACTAGCGGGGTCCCCCCTACCGAGCAGTACTTC
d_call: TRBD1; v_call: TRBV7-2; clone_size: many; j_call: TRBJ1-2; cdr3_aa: CASSSIPGQTNYGYTF; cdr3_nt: TGTGCCAGCAGCTCAATTCCGGGACAGACTAACTATGGCTACACCTTC
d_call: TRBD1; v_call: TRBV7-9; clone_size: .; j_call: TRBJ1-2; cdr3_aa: CASSQGQGGDYGYTF; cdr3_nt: TGCGCCAGCAGCCAAGGGCAGGGGGGAGACTATGGCTACACCTTC
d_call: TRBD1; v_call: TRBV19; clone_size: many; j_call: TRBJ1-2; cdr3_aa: CASSKRTGDDYGYTF; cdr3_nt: TGTGCCAGTAGTAAACGGACAGGGGACGACTATGGCTACACCTTC
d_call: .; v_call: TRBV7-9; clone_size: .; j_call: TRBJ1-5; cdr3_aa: CASSHPGVDNQPQHF; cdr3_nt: TGTGCCAGCAGCCACCCAGGGGTTGACAATCAGCCCCAGCATTTT
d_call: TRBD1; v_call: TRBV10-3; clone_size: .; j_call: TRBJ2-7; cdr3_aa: CAISVDRGDEQYF; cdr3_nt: TGTGCCATCAGTGTGGACAGGGGTGACGAGCAGTACTTC
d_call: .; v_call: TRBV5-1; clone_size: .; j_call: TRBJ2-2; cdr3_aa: CASSPSANTGELFF; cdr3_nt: TGCGCCAGCAGCCCTTCGGCGAACACCGGGGAGCTGTTTTTT
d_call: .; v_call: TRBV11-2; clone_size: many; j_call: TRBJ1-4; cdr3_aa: CASSLGQRLFF; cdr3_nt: TGTGCCAGCAGCTTAGGACAGAGGCTGTTTTTT
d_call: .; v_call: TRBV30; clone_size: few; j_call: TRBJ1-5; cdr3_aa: CAWNFPDQPQHF; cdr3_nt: TGTGCCTGGAACTTCCCTGATCAGCCCCAGCATTTT
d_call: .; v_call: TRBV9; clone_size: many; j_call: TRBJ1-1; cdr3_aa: CASSVDMGLNTEAFF; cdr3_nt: TGTGCCAGCAGCGTAGATATGGGATTGAACACTGAAGCTTTCTTT
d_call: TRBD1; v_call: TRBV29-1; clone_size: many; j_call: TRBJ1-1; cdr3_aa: CSVEAGGWSTEAFF; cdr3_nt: TGCAGCGTTGAGGCAGGGGGATGGAGCACTGAAGCTTTCTTT
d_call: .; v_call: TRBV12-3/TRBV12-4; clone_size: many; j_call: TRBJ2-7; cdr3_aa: CASSRAYEQYF; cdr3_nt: TGTGCCAGCAGTCGAGCCTACGAGCAGTACTTC
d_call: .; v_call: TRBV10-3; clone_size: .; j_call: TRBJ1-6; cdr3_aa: CATREGRSYNSPLHF; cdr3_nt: TGTGCCACAAGGGAGGGGAGATCCTATAATTCACCCCTCCACTTT
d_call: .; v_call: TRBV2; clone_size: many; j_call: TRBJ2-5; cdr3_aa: CASEREETQYF; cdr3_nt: TGTGCCAGCGAAAGGGAGGAGACCCAGTACTTC
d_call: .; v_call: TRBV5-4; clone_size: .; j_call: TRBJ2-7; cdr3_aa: CASSLEGSYGQYF; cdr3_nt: TGTGCCAGCAGCTTGGAGGGTTCCTACGGGCAGTACTTC